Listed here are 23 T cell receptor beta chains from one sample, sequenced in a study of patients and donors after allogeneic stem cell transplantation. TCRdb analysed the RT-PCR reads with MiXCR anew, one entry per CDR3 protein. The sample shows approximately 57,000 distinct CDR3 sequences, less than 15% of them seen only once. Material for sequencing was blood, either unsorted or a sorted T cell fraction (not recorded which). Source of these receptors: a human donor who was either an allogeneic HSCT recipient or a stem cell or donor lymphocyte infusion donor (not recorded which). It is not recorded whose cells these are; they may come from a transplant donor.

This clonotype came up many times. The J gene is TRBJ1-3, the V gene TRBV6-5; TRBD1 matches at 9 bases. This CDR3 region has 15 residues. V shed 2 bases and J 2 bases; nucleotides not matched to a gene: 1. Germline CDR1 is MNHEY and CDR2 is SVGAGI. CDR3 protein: CASSYGQGTGNTIYF. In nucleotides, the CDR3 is TGTGCCAGCAGTTACGGACAGGGGACTGGAAACACCATATATTTT.

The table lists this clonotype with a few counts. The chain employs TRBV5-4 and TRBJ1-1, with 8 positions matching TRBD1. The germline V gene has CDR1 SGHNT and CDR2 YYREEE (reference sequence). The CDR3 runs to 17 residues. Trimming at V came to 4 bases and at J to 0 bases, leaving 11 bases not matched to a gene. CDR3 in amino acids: CASSQPGQELMNTEAFF. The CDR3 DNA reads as TGTGCCAGCAGCCAGCCGGGACAGGAACTTATGAACACTGAAGCTTTCTTT.

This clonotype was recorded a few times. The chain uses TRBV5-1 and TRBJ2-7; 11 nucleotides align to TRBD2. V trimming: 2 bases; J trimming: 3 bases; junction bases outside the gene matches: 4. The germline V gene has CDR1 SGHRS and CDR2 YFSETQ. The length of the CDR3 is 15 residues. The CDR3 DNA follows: TGCGCCAGCAGCTTCTCCGGGACTAGCGGCTACGAGCAGTACTTC. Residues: CASSFSGTSGYEQYF.

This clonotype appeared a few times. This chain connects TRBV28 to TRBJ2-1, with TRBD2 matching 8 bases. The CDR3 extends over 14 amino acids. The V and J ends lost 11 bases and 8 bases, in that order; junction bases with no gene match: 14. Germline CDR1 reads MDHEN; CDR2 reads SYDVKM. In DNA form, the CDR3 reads TGTGCCGTACTTGGGACTAGGATGGTCGATGAGCAGTTCTTC. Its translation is CAVLGTRMVDEQFF. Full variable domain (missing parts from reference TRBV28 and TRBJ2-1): DVKVTQSSRYLVKRTGEKVFLECVQDMDHENMFWYRQDPGLGLRLIYFSYDVKMKEKGDIPEGYSVSREKKERFSLILESASTNQTSMYLCAVLGTRMVDEQFFGPGTRLTVL.

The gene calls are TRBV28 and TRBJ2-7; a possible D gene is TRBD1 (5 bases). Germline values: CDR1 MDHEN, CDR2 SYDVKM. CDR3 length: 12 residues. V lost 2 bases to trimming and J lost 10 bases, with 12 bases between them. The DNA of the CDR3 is TGTGCCAGCAGTTTAAGGGGTATCCGACAGTACTTC. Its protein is CASSLRGIRQYF.

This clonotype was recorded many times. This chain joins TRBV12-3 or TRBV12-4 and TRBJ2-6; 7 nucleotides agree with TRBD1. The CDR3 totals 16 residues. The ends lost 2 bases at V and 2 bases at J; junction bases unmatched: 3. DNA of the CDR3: TGTGCCAGCAGTTTAACGACAGGGACTGGGGCCAACGTCCTGACTTTC. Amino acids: CASSLTTGTGANVLTF.

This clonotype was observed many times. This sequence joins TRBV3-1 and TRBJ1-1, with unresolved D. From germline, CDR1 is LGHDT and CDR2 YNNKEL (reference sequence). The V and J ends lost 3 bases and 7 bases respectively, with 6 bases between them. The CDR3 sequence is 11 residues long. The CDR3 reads CASSQVHEAFF. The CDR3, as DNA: TGTGCCAGCAGCCAGGTGCATGAAGCTTTCTTT.

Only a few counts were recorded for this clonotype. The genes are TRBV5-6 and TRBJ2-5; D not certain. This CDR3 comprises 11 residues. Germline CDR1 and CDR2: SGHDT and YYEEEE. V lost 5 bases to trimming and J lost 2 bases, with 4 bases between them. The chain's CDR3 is CASRHQETQYF. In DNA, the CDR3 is TGTGCCAGCAGACATCAAGAGACCCAGTACTTC.

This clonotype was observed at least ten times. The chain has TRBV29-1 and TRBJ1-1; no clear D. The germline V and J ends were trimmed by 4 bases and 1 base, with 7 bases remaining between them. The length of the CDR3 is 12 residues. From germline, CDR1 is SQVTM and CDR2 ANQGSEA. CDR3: CSVAEANTEAFF. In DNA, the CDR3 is TGCAGCGTTGCCGAGGCGAACACTGAAGCTTTCTTT.

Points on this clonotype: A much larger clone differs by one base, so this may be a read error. The CDR3 is CNARGSGRLNTEAFF. In DNA, the CDR3 is TGCAATGCTAGAGGCTCCGGACGGCTGAACACTGAAGCTTTCTTT. This chain joins TRBV20-1 and TRBJ1-1; D ambiguous. CDR3 length: 15 amino acids. Per the germline V gene, CDR1 is DFQATT and CDR2 is SNEGSKA (reference sequence).

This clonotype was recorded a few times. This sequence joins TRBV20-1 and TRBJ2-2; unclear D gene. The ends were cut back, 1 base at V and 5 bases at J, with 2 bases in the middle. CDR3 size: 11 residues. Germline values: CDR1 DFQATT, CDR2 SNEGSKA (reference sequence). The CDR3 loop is CSARVTGELFF. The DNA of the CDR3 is TGCAGTGCTAGAGTTACCGGGGAGCTGTTTTTT.

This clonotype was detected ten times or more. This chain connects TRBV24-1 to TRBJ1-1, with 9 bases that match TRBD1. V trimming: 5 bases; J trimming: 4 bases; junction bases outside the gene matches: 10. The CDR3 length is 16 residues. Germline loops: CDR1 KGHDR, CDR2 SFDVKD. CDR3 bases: TGTGCCACCAGTGCTGCCCGGACAGGGGCCATCACTGAAGCTTTCTTT. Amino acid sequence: CATSAARTGAITEAFF.

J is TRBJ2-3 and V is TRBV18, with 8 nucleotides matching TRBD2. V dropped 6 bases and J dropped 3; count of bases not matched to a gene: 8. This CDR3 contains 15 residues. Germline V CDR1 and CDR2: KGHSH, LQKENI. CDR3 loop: CASSSSGSRTDTQYF. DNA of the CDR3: TGTGCCAGCTCCTCGAGCGGGAGCAGGACAGATACGCAGTATTTT. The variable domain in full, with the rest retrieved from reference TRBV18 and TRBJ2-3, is NAGVMQNPRHLVRRRGQEARLRCSPMKGHSHVYWYRQLPEEGLKFMVYLQKENIIDESGMPKERFSAEFPKEGPSILRIQQVVRGDSAAYFCASSSSGSRTDTQYFGPGTRLTVL.

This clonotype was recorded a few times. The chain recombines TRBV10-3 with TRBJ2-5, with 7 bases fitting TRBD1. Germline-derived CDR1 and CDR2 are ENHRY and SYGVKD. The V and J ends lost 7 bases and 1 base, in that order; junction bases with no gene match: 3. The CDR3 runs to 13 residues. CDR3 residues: CAIMRQGQETQYF. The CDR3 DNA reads TGTGCCATCATGCGACAGGGCCAAGAGACCCAGTACTTC.

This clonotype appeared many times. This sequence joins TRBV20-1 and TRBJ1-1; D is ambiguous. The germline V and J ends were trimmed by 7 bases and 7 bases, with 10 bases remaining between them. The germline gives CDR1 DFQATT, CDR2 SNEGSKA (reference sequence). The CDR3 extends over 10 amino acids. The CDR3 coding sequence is TGCAGTGTCTCTCAAATTGAAGCTTTCTTT. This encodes CSVSQIEAFF.

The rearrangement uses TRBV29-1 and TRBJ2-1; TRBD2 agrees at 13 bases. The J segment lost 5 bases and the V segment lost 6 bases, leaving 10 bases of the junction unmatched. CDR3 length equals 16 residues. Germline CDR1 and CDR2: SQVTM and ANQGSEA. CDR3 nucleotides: TGCAGCGTGGGGACTAGCGGGATTTCCTATAACAATGAGCAGTTCTTC. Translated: CSVGTSGISYNNEQFF.

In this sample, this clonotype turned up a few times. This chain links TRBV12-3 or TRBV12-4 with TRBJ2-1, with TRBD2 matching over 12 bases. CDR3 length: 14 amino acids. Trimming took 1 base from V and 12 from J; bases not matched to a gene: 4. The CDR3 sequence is CASSLGLAGAGQFF. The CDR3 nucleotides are TGTGCCAGCAGTTTAGGACTAGCGGGAGCGGGGCAGTTCTTC.

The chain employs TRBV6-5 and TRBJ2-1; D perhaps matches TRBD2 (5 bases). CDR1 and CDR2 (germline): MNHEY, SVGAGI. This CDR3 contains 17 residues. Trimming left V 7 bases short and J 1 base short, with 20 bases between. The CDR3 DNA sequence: TGTGCCAGCACCGACGGAGGAACCTCCGAGTCCTACAATGAGCAGTTCTTC. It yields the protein CASTDGGTSESYNEQFF.

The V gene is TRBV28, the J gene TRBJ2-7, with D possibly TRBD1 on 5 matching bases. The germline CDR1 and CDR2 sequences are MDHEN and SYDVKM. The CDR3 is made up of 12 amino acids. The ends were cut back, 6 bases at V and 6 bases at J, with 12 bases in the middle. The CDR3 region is CASSQRGIEQYF. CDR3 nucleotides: TGTGCCAGCAGCCAAAGGGGTATCGAGCAGTACTTC.

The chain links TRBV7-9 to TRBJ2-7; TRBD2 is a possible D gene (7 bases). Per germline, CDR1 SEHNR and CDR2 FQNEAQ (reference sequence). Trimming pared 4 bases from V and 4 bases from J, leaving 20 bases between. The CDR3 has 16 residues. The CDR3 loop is CASSSGSSGTLYEQYF. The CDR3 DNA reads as TGTGCCAGCAGCTCCGGCTCAAGCGGGACATTGTACGAGCAGTACTTC.

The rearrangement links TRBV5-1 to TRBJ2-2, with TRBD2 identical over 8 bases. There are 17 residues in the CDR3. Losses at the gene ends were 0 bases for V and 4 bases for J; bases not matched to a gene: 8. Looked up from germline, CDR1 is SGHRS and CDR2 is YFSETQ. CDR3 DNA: TGCGCCAGCAGCTTGGACGGACTAGCCTCAAGCACCGGGGAGCTGTTTTTT. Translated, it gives CASSLDGLASSTGELFF.

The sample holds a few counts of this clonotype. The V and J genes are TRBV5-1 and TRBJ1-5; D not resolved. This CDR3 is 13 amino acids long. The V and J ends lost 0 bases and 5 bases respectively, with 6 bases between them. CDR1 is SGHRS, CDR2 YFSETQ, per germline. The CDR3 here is CASSLDSYQPQHF. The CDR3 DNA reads TGCGCCAGCAGCTTGGACAGTTATCAGCCCCAGCATTTT.

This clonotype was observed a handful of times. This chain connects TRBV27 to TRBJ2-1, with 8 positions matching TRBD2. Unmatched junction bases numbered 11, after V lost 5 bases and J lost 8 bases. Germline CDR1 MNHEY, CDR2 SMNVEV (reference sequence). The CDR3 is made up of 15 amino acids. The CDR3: CASSPEREWGDEQFF. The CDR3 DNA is TGTGCCAGCAGTCCAGAGCGGGAGTGGGGCGATGAGCAGTTCTTC.